This T cell receptor (beta chain) was profiled in a study of OX40 agonist ivuxolimab in advanced cancers. Across the study: Partial responses were achieved by three patients: one hepatocellular carcinoma, two cutaneous melanoma.

There are 17 residues in the CDR3. Germline lookup yields CDR1 LGHNA and CDR2 YSLEER. Unmatched junction bases numbered 7, after V lost 4 bases and J lost 1 base. Data came from immunoSEQ multiplex PCR; TCRdb stores just in-frame clones and leaves some out. This table has some 150,000 clones, roughly 91% appearing once. Autoimmune disease history or systemic immunosuppression disqualified patients. Cycle 7 day 1, cycle 4 day 1, and baseline were the timepoints at which blood was sampled. This receptor was obtained from an adult with an advanced solid tumor such as melanoma, head and neck, liver or kidney cancer. The sequences come from CD4+ or CD8+ T cells sorted from blood, collected in a trial of the OX40 agonist ivuxolimab. The V and J genes are TRBV4-3 and TRBJ1-6, with 7 bases fitting TRBD1. CDR3 in DNA: TGCGCCAGCAGCCCGGGTGAGGGGGCGTCCTATAATTCACCCCTCCACTTT. Protein product: CASSPGEGASYNSPLHF.